This T cell receptor beta chain derives from a study of blood T cells in healthy people across ages. With a J-beta primer mix and a sample-barcoded 5' primer, a second PCR ran about 6 to 11 cycles. One entry per CDR3 protein, called by TCRdb with MiXCR from the 5' RACE reads. The sample has some 1.7 million distinct CDR3 sequences; roughly 28% are singletons. V was cut by 5 bases and J by 1 base, with 5 bases left in between. The CDR3 sequence is 12 residues long. Collection of around 9.3 milliliters of peripheral blood was performed for each donor. This clonotype was seen a handful of times. The V call is TRBV12-3 or TRBV12-4, the J call TRBJ1-2; D not resolved. Material for sequencing was blood. The sequence was collected from a woman aged 25-40 years in good health. The CDR3 DNA reads as TGTGCCAGCAGTCAGTATAACTATGGCTACACCTTC. Its protein product is CASSQYNYGYTF.